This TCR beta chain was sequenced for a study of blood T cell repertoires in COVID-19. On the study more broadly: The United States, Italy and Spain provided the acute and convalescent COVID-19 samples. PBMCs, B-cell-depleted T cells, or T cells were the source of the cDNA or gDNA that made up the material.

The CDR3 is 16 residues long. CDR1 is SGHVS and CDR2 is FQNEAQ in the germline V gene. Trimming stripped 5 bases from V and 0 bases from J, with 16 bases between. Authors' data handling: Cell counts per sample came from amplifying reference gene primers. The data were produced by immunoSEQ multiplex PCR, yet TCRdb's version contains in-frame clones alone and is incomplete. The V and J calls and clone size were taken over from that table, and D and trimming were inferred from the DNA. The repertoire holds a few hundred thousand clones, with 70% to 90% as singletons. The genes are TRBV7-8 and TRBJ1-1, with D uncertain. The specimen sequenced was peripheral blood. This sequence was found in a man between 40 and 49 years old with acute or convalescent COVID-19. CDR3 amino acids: CASSPGDSNMNTEAFF. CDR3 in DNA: TGTGCCAGCAGCCCCGGGGATTCAAACATGAACACTGAAGCTTTCTTT.